What follows describes a single T cell receptor beta chain. The sample belongs to a study of T cells in Graves' hyperthyroidism and ophthalmopathy. If no ophthalmopathy progression occurred within 18 months, Graves' hyperthyroidism was stable. Disease duration under 2 months; hyperthyroidism patients were aged 18 to 65. Uncontrolled infection, other autoimmune disease, pregnancy or lactation disqualified patients from enrolment. The length of the CDR3 is 14 residues. The junction had 7 bases not matched to a gene; V was cut back by 7 bases and J by 2 bases. Germline V gene data show CDR1 as LNHDA and CDR2 as SQIVND (reference sequence). It was RNA transcripts that yielded the amplified TCR beta CDR3 regions. HTBI primers were employed in a first-round RT-PCR of the TCR CDR3. TCRdb reprocessed the multiplex PCR reads via MiXCR and lists one record per CDR3 protein. The sample includes about 500,000 distinct CDR3 sequences, roughly a sixth of them seen just once.

Sequencing input: blood. J is TRBJ2-5 and V is TRBV19, with TRBD1 identical over 7 bases. This sequence originates from a woman aged 18-35 years with Graves' hyperthyroidism. In DNA, the CDR3 is TGTGCCAGTACCTCGACAGGGTATCAAGAGACCCAGTACTTC. Its protein is CASTSTGYQETQYF.